The rows below give T cell receptor beta chains drawn from one sample of a study of blood T cell repertoires in COVID-19. Data came from immunoSEQ multiplex PCR; TCRdb stores just in-frame clones and leaves some out. The repertoire has some 78,000 clones, about 90% of them found once; the top ten carry about 4.3%. The sample taken for sequencing was peripheral blood. These receptors all stem from a woman over 75 with active or convalescent COVID-19. Both conserved end residues are part of each CDR3. D genes are given only for firm matches. Clone sizes are given selectively: once, few, many, or a class where the clone is expanded.

j_call	d_call	clone_size	cdr3_length	v_call	cdr3_aa	cdr3_nt
TRBJ2-1	TRBD2	.	18	TRBV4-1	CASSLRGTSGFSYNEQFF	TGCGCCAGCAGCCTAAGAGGGACTAGCGGGTTCTCCTACAATGAGCAGTTCTTC
TRBJ2-3	TRBD1	.	13	TRBV6-5	CASSTGQARGQYF	TGTGCCAGCAGTACGGGACAGGCGAGGGGGCAGTATTTT
TRBJ1-6	.	.	12	TRBV5-6	CASSEGYSPLHF	TGTGCCAGCAGCGAGGGCTATTCACCCCTCCACTTT
TRBJ2-3	TRBD2	.	14	TRBV24-1	CATRSGLGTDTQYF	TGTGCCACGCGTAGCGGGTTAGGGACAGATACGCAGTATTTT
TRBJ2-2	.	.	12	TRBV11-3	CASTLNTGELFF	TGTGCCAGCACCCTGAACACCGGGGAGCTGTTTTTT
TRBJ2-2	TRBD2	.	15	TRBV11-2	CASSLVVAGGGELFF	TGTGCCAGCAGCTTAGTCGTAGCGGGAGGCGGGGAGCTGTTTTTT
TRBJ2-3	TRBD1	.	20	TRBV5-1	CASSLGPAGGKWPSTDTQYF	TGCGCCAGCAGCTTGGGGCCGGCAGGGGGCAAATGGCCTAGCACAGATACGCAGTATTTT
TRBJ1-5	TRBD1	.	14	TRBV19	CASTLIAGGQPQHF	TGTGCCAGTACTCTAATTGCAGGGGGGCAGCCCCAGCATTTT
TRBJ2-2	.	.	12	TRBV30	CAAPSRSGELFF	TGTGCTGCGCCATCTAGGTCCGGGGAGCTGTTTTTT
TRBJ2-2	TRBD1	.	16	TRBV11-3	CASSLGRDRGGGELFF	TGTGCCAGCAGTCTAGGAAGGGACAGGGGCGGCGGGGAGCTGTTTTTT
TRBJ1-1	.	.	12	TRBV19	CASSRGRAEAFF	TGTGCCAGTAGTAGGGGGCGCGCTGAAGCTTTCTTT
TRBJ2-7	.	.	14	TRBV7-2	CASSLQGISYEQYF	TGTGCCAGCAGCTTGCAGGGAATCAGTTACGAGCAGTACTTC
TRBJ1-4	TRBD1	.	14	TRBV15	CATSRKTGGEKLFF	TGTGCCACCAGCAGAAAGACAGGGGGCGAAAAACTGTTTTTT
TRBJ2-5	.	once	14	TRBV7-2	CASSLVARQETQYF	TGTGCCAGCAGCTTGGTAGCGAGGCAAGAGACCCAGTACTTC
TRBJ2-7	TRBD2	.	15	TRBV6-5	CASQRFSGRDYEQYF	TGTGCCAGCCAACGATTTAGCGGGAGGGACTACGAGCAGTACTTC
TRBJ2-5	TRBD2	.	14	TRBV9	CASSVGPSGETQYF	TGTGCCAGCAGCGTCGGCCCTAGCGGCGAGACCCAGTACTTC
TRBJ1-2	.	.	15	TRBV4-3	CASSQAATTNYGYTF	TGCGCCAGCAGCCAGGCGGCTACGACTAACTATGGCTACACCTTC
TRBJ2-2	.	.	13	TRBV5-1	CASSLQGFGELFF	TGCGCCAGCAGCCTGCAGGGCTTCGGGGAGCTGTTTTTT
TRBJ1-1	.	.	14	TRBV5-1	CASSLARGNTEAFF	TGCGCCAGCAGCTTGGCAAGGGGGAACACTGAAGCTTTCTTT
TRBJ1-5	TRBD1	.	18	TRBV6-2/TRBV6-3	CASSYPPGQGEDNQPQHF	TGTGCCAGCAGTTACCCCCCCGGACAGGGCGAGGACAATCAGCCCCAGCATTTT
TRBJ2-2	.	.	15	TRBV6-5	CASSTTRWNTGELFF	TGTGCCAGCAGTACGACTAGGTGGAACACCGGGGAGCTGTTTTTT
TRBJ2-3	TRBD1	.	16	TRBV14	CASSQERGLDTDTQYF	TGTGCCAGCAGCCAAGAGAGGGGGCTGGACACAGATACGCAGTATTTT
TRBJ2-3	.	.	14	TRBV19	CASSLGGFTDTQYF	TGTGCCAGTAGTCTTGGGGGCTTCACAGATACGCAGTATTTT
TRBJ2-1	TRBD2	.	15	TRBV7-2	CASSFRGSRYNEQFF	TGTGCCAGCAGCTTTCGCGGGAGTAGATACAATGAGCAGTTCTTC
TRBJ1-2	.	.	14	TRBV28	CASSLSRGGYGYTF	TGTGCCAGCAGTCTATCCCGGGGGGGCTATGGCTACACCTTC
TRBJ2-3	.	.	14	TRBV6-2/TRBV6-3	CASSLRDLTDTQYF	TGTGCCAGCAGCCTCCGGGATCTTACAGATACGCAGTATTTT
TRBJ2-7	.	.	14	TRBV7-2	CASSLDPRALEQYF	TGTGCCAGCAGCTTAGACCCCCGAGCCCTCGAGCAGTACTTC
TRBJ2-7	TRBD2	.	16	TRBV28	CASSLLAGGSFYEQYF	TGTGCCAGCAGTTTACTAGCGGGAGGGTCGTTCTACGAGCAGTACTTC
TRBJ2-3	.	.	16	TRBV5-5	CASSPGVASSTDTQYF	TGTGCCAGCAGCCCTGGGGTAGCGTCTAGCACAGATACGCAGTATTTT
TRBJ2-2	TRBD2	once	14	TRBV2	CASSGGGGTGELFF	TGTGCCAGCAGTGGTGGCGGGGGAACCGGGGAGCTGTTTTTT
TRBJ1-1	TRBD1	.	16	TRBV19	CASSIGNRGMNTEAFF	TGTGCCAGTAGTATAGGCAACAGGGGAATGAACACTGAAGCTTTCTTT
TRBJ2-7	TRBD2	once	16	TRBV15	CATSRDTGGSIGEQYF	TGTGCCACCAGCAGAGATACGGGGGGTAGTATTGGCGAGCAGTACTTC